The clone carrying this T cell receptor (beta chain) has a single count. Its antigen is not known. The sample is drawn from a study of T cell responses to AZD1222 COVID-19 vaccine. Germline V lookup: CDR1 SGHRS, CDR2 YFSETQ. The germline V and J ends were trimmed by 2 bases and 3 bases, with 11 bases remaining between them. The CDR3 extends over 15 amino acids. Assay: immunoSEQ multiplex PCR; the TCRdb copy retains only in-frame clones and omits some. The sample lists around 200,000 clones, roughly 88% occurring once. Overall study results and limits: The reported proportion of spike-specific TCRs targeting unmutated variant regions was nearly half. Donors were largely white British and mainly female; clonal diversity was possibly underestimated. Vaccine-associated CD4 TCRs spanned spike, dominant at 160-218 and 743-854.

Sequences were derived from peripheral blood, sampled on day 0 of AZD1222 vaccination. The clonotype was recovered from an adult in good health. V and J are TRBV5-1 and TRBJ2-2; possibly TRBD1 or TRBD2 for D (5 bases each). In DNA, the CDR3 is TGCGCCAGCAGCTTAACCGGGACGGACACCGGGGAGCTGTTTTTT. This sequence encodes CASSLTGTDTGELFF.